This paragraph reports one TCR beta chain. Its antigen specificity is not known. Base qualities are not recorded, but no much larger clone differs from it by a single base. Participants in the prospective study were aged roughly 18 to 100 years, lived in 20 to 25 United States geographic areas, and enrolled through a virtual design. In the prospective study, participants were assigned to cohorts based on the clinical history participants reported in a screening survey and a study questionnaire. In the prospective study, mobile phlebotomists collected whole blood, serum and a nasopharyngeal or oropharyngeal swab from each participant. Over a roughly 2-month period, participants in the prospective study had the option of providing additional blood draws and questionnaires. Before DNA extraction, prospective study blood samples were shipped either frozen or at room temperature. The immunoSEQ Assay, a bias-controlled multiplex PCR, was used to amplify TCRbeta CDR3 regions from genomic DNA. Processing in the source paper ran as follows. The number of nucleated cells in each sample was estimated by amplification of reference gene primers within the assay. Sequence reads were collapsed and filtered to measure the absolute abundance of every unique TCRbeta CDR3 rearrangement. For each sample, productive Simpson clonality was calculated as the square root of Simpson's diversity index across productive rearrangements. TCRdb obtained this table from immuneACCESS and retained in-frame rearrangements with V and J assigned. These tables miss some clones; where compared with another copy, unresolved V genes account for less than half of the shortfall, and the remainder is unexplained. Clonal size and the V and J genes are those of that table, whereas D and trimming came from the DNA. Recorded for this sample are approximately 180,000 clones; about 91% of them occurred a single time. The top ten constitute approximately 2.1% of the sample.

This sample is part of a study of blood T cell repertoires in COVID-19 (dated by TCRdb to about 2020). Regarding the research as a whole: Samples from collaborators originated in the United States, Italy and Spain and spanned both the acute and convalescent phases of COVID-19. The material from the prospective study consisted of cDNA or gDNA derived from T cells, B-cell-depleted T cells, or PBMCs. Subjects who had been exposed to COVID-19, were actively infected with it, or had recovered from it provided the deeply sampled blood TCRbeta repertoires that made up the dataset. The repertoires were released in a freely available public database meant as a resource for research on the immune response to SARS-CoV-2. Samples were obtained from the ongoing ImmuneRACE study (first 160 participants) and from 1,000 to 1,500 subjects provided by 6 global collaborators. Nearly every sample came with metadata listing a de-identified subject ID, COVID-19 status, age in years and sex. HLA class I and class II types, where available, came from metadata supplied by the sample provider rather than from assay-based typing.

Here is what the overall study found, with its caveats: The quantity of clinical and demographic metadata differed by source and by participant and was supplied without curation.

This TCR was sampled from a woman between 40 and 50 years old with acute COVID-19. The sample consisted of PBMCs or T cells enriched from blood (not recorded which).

The CDR3 amino acid sequence is: CASTRGNGGMNTEAFF. The nucleotide sequence reads TGTGCCAGTACCCGGGGGAATGGGGGTATGAACACTGAAGCTTTCTTT. Recombination joined TRBV19 with TRBJ1-1; D gene: possibly TRBD1, on 5 matching bases. CDR1 and CDR2 (LNHDA, SQIVND) derive from the germline V gene (reference sequence). The CDR3 holds 16 amino acids from the cysteine to the phenylalanine. CDR3 DNA is the only sequence kept; it has 48 bases, read in frame from the first base. V and J lose 7 bases and 0 bases, and a span of 18 bases separates them.